Shown below are 17 T cell receptor beta chains from a single sample sequenced in a study of T-cell reconstitution after alpha-beta-depleted transplantation in children. A TCRbeta library incorporating unique molecular identifiers was prepared. TCRdb fed the PCR reads into MiXCR, producing one record per CDR3 protein. The data show 83,000 or so distinct CDR3 sequences, with 6.5% to 8.5% seen just once and roughly 6.9% held by the top ten. The starting material was PBMCs from the stem cell graft donor, obtained from the stem cell graft. The receptors come from a human donor who donated a stem cell graft to a child with congenital amegakaryocytic thrombocytopenia.

This clonotype was counted ten times or more. V usage is TRBV20-1 and J usage is TRBJ2-2, with D possibly TRBD2 on 6 matching bases. In germline, CDR1 is DFQATT, CDR2 SNEGSKA (reference sequence). The V end lost 0 bases, the J end lost 6 bases, and 11 bases lay between the germline ends. The CDR3 extends over 14 amino acids. CDR3: CSAREEGWAGELFF. CDR3 DNA sequence: TGCAGTGCTAGAGAGGAGGGGTGGGCCGGGGAGCTGTTTTTT.

Details on this clonotype: A junction end diverges from the germline sequence, so it may reflect a read error. This chain links TRBV5-1 with TRBJ2-3; TRBD1 matches at 7 bases. Germline V lookup: CDR1 SGHRS, CDR2 YFSETQ. The CDR3 loop spans 15 amino acids. CDR3 in amino acids: CASGLTGSNTDTQYF. In nucleotides, the CDR3 is TGCGCCAGCGGCTTGACAGGGAGTAACACAGATACGCAGTATTTT.

This clonotype occurred many times. The chain couples TRBV7-9 to TRBJ1-3; TRBD1 is a possible D gene (6 bases). Germline V gene lookup returns CDR1 SEHNR and CDR2 FQNEAQ (reference sequence). The CDR3 is 15 amino acids. Trimming took 5 bases from V and 4 from J, leaving 15 bases between them. The CDR3 DNA reads TGTGCCAGCAGCCCGGCAGGGGCGCAGGGAAACACCATATATTTT. The encoded protein is CASSPAGAQGNTIYF.

This clonotype was detected ten times or more. The chain combines TRBV28 with TRBJ2-5, with D unclear. The V end lost 2 bases, the J end lost 4 bases, and 11 bases lay between the germline ends. Germline lookup yields CDR1 MDHEN and CDR2 SYDVKM. This CDR3 is 14 amino acids long. The CDR3 here is CASSLEFPRETQYF. In nucleotides, the CDR3 is TGTGCCAGCAGTTTAGAGTTCCCTAGAGAGACCCAGTACTTC.

This sequence joins TRBV6-5 and TRBJ2-7; D perhaps matches TRBD2 (5 bases). Germline V gives CDR1 MNHEY, CDR2 SVGAGI. V shed 2 bases and J shed 3 bases, with 14 bases lying between them. The CDR3 contains 15 residues. The CDR3 spells CASSYDAGRIYEQYF. The CDR3 DNA reads as TGTGCCAGCAGTTACGACGCGGGCCGTATCTACGAGCAGTACTTC.

This clonotype occurred many times. The chain joins TRBV20-1 to TRBJ1-5; perhaps TRBD1 as D (6 bases). V lost 6 bases and J 0 bases, leaving 12 bases between the germline ends. CDR1 is DFQATT and CDR2 is SNEGSKA in the germline V gene (reference sequence). The CDR3 length is 14 residues. DNA for the CDR3: TGCAGTGCGAGGACAGCTTATAGCAATCAGCCCCAGCATTTT. Translating gives CSARTAYSNQPQHF.

Many counts were recorded for this clonotype. DNA for the CDR3: TGTGCCAGCAGCTTGGACCCAGCGGGAGGAAAGGCCGGGGAGCTGTTTTTT. Its protein product is CASSLDPAGGKAGELFF. The chain combines TRBV5-6 with TRBJ2-2, with TRBD2 matching 9 bases. There are 17 residues in the CDR3. V was pared by 0 bases and J by 6 bases, with 9 bases of the junction left unmatched. CDR1 SGHDT and CDR2 YYEEEE come from the germline V gene.

This clonotype was counted between two and nine times. This chain connects TRBV27 to TRBJ1-6, with TRBD1 identical over 11 bases. The junction had 7 bases not matched to a gene; V was cut back by 6 bases and J by 6 bases. Germline V gives CDR1 MNHEY, CDR2 SMNVEV (reference sequence). CDR3 size: 16 residues. The chain's CDR3 is CASSPGQGAGNSPLHF. The CDR3 coding sequence is TGTGCCAGCAGCCCAGGACAGGGGGCTGGTAATTCACCCCTCCACTTT.

This clonotype was picked up many times. The J gene is TRBJ2-6, the V gene TRBV12-3 or TRBV12-4, with D unclear. The ends were cut back, 6 bases at V and 4 bases at J, with 22 bases in the middle. The CDR3 has 18 amino acids. DNA of the CDR3: TGTGCCAGCAGCCGCATGCTGGACCCCCGAGTAGGGGCCAACGTCCTGACTTTC. Its protein is CASSRMLDPRVGANVLTF.

This clonotype has at least ten counts. The CDR3: CSARDKGLAGELFF. DNA for the CDR3: TGCAGTGCTAGAGATAAGGGGTTGGCCGGGGAGCTGTTTTTT. The chain couples TRBV20-1 to TRBJ2-2, with D possibly matching TRBD1 (5 bases). Trimming pared 0 bases from V and 6 bases from J, leaving 11 bases between. Germline loops: CDR1 DFQATT, CDR2 SNEGSKA (reference sequence). The CDR3 runs to 14 residues.

There are a few counts of this clonotype. This chain links TRBV18 with TRBJ2-1; 12 bases line up with TRBD1. The CDR3 consists of 15 residues. The germline V gene encodes CDR1 KGHSH and CDR2 LQKENI. V shed 4 bases and J 4 bases; nucleotides not matched to a gene: 2. The CDR3 loop reads CASSQGQGAYNEQFF. In DNA, the CDR3 is TGTGCCAGCTCACAGGGACAGGGGGCTTACAATGAGCAGTTCTTC.

This clonotype appeared many times. This chain links TRBV11-2 with TRBJ2-1, with D possibly being TRBD2 (7 bases). The CDR3 runs to 15 residues. The V end lost 5 bases, the J end lost 3 bases, and 14 bases lay between the germline ends. CDR1 and CDR2 (germline): SGHAT, FQNNGV. The DNA for the CDR3 is TGTGCCAGCAGCCCGAAAGGGGGGGACTACAATGAGCAGTTCTTC. Amino acids: CASSPKGGDYNEQFF.

This clonotype was seen repeatedly, ten times or more. An end of the junction differs from the germline gene, which may be a read error. The chain couples TRBV2 to TRBJ2-1; perhaps TRBD2 as D (5 bases). Germline V gene lookup returns CDR1 SNHLY and CDR2 FYNNEI. The CDR3 loop spans 11 amino acids. The CDR3 nucleotides are TGTGCCAGCAGTGAAGCGGTGGTTGGACTGTTC. Translated: CASSEAVVGLF.

The genes are TRBV28 and TRBJ2-7; D call uncertain. V lost 5 bases and J lost 5, with 22 bases in between. From germline, CDR1 is MDHEN and CDR2 SYDVKM. The CDR3 contains 16 residues. The CDR3 sequence: CASSPMLSGFADEQYF. The CDR3 DNA sequence: TGTGCCAGCAGTCCCATGCTGTCAGGCTTCGCTGACGAGCAGTACTTC.

The chain combines TRBV28 with TRBJ2-7; possibly TRBD2 for D (5 bases). The germline V and J ends were trimmed by 6 bases and 6 bases, with 15 bases remaining between them. The CDR3 is made up of 13 amino acids. CDR1 MDHEN and CDR2 SYDVKM come from the germline V gene. The CDR3 DNA sequence: TGTGCCAGCAGCCGCGGGCTAATCTGCGAGCAGTACTTC. This gives the protein CASSRGLICEQYF.

This clonotype occurred many times. The genes are TRBV12-3 or TRBV12-4 and TRBJ1-1; D unclear. Trimming pared 7 bases from V and 1 base from J, leaving 10 bases between. This CDR3 has 13 residues. CDR3 nucleotides: TGTGCCAGCAATCAGGCGTGGAACACTGAAGCTTTCTTT. Its protein product is CASNQAWNTEAFF.

This clonotype showed up many times. V gene TRBV5-1 combines with J gene TRBJ1-1; 7 bases are shared with TRBD1. CDR3 size: 16 residues. Germline V gene sequence: CDR1 SGHRS, CDR2 YFSETQ. Trimming at V came to 4 bases and at J to 1 base, leaving 10 bases not matched to a gene. The CDR3 is CASSLRQGVRNTEAFF. CDR3 coding DNA: TGCGCCAGCAGCCTCCGACAGGGTGTACGGAACACTGAAGCTTTCTTT.